Described below is a single T cell receptor beta chain sequence and its context. Its recognized antigen is unknown. No clone much larger than this one lies a single base away; base qualities are absent. This entry comes from a study of shared clonotypes between healthy human individuals (dated by TCRdb to 2018 to 2020). Context from the whole study: A couple of women and a few men aged 18 to 49 years were included in the cohort. For each donor, CD4 naive and CD4 memory were each run on three plates, CD8 naive on two plates, and CD8 memory on one plate. The study deeply sequenced blood TCR repertoires of several healthy adults to estimate repertoire size and the extent of clonotype sharing between individuals. Different laboratories and diverse techniques were used to prepare libraries and sequence TCR repertoires, to increase sequencing depth and limit assay-specific biases. Each donor's leukapheresis produced roughly between about 0.9 and 9.5 billion PBMCs. Summary of the overall study and its limitations: Sampling was limited to blood, and TCR repertoires in tissue likely differ from TCR repertoires in blood. The genetic and exposure-history diversity represented was limited by the small number of donors. When several donors were compared, the shared fraction of clonotypes was 5% to 6.5% for naive CD4, around 4% for naive CD8, about 2.5% for memory CD4, and about 0.36% for memory CD8. Rarefaction of sorted-subset datasets indicated incomplete sequencing despite the large sequencing depth. Clonotypes shared by all four sorted-subset donors showed higher generation probabilities than non-shared clonotypes. Naive subsets generally had larger estimated clonotype richness than memory subsets did. Pairwise subsampling led to the expectation that sequencing depth would affect the degree of clonotype sharing among donors.

Using the deep immunoSEQ assay, multiplex PCR amplified TCR CDR3 regions from genomic DNA. For each cell subset, the extracted genomic DNA was distributed evenly across all wells of several immunoSEQ 96-well plates, and each plate served as one replicate. For sorted subsets, about 200 ng genomic DNA, equal to some 28,000 T cell genomes, was loaded into each replicate PCR. Purified libraries were quantified with a Qubit 3.0 fluorometer, sized on a Bioanalyzer 2100, and re-quantified with the KAPA Library Quantification kit. Each immunoSEQ 96-well plate was sequenced on its own single-read 150-cycle Illumina NextSeq 550 flow cell. As for the original processing: The immunoSEQ output contained only junctional sequences without quality scores, so filtering could not match that applied to full-length reads. To assign V/J genes and CDR3, sequences were annotated against IMGT germline references using PyIR, a Python wrapper for IgBLAST v1.9. Any read was removed if the V/J assignment was weak (E-value above 1e-6), the CDR3 was missing, or the read contained stop codons, out-of-frame junctions, or ambiguous translated residues. V3J clonotypes were defined as sequences sharing the same inferred V gene, J gene, and CDR3 amino acid sequence. Percentage overlap between repertoires was computed as shared unique clonotypes divided by the size of the smaller repertoire. Repertoire richness was assessed with RTK rarefaction, the Chao1 estimator, and Recon v2.1 estimates of unobserved clonotypes. For all TCRbeta clonotypes obtained by the gDNA method from a few donors, generation probabilities were computed with OLGA. As stored in TCRdb, this immuneACCESS dataset retains in-frame rearrangements with V and J assigned. A fraction of the clones does not appear; measured against another copy, unresolved V genes explain less than half of the discrepancy, and the remainder lacks a known reason. V, J and clone size derive from that table, while D and trimming were established from the DNA sequence. This sample gives approximately 2,000,000 clones in total; 92% of them show up just once. Approximately 0.39% of the sample lies in the top ten.

The CDR3 goes from the cysteine to the phenylalanine over 15 residues. Only the CDR3 DNA is retained, 45 bases long and in frame from the first base. Trimming leaves V shorter by 3 bases and J shorter by 5 bases, with the junction holding 12 bases beyond the gene matches. The germline V gene (reference sequence) supplies CDR1 GTSNPN and CDR2 SVGIG. The donors were healthy, HIV-negative adults with no recently reported acute infections or vaccinations. Every donor was a Caucasian adult living in Nashville, Tennessee, USA. CD4+ T cells were enriched by magnetic negative selection; naive cells were then positively selected on CD45RA, and the negative fraction formed the memory subset. After blood collection by leukapheresis, PBMCs were isolated using Ficoll-Histopaque density gradient centrifugation and then cryopreserved in the vapor phase of liquid nitrogen. Analytical flow cytometry was used to check the purity and quantity of every magnetically sorted T cell population. From each sorted fraction, genomic DNA was isolated and quantified by UV absorbance on a Nanodrop 2000c.

Sequences were obtained from naive CD4+ T cells from PBMCs. Explained via the paper, the cell subset or site label denotes: CD45RA+ positively selected. The clonotype was recovered from a man younger than 35 in good health. Some clones in this sample may be carry-over from other donors' samples. The chain is assembled from TRBV30 and TRBJ2-5, with 7 bases in between that match TRBD2. The CDR3 loop reads CAWRGLSLWKETQYF. The DNA sequence is TGTGCCTGGAGGGGACTAAGTCTTTGGAAGGAGACCCAGTACTTC.